Described below is a single T cell receptor beta chain sequence and its context. The antigen is not known. Donors were nominally healthy when sampled, though unrecorded immune exposures were likely. The data are from a study of cytomegalovirus exposure and HLA in healthy donors. PCR used 60 Vbeta primers and 13 Jbeta primers. TCRdb keeps only in-frame clones here, not all; method: immunoSEQ multiplex PCR. Altogether around 67,000 clones are present, more than 75% being singletons, with the ten largest covering 7.8%. Study-wide results and caveats: Accounts indicate the classifier identified cytomegalovirus status with strong specificity and sensitivity.

This receptor was obtained from a man aged 18 to 35 in good health and CMV-seropositive. The material sequenced was PBMCs.

CDR3 bases: TGTGCCAGCAGTGTCGGGGGGCCGTTCGCCTATGAGCAGTTCTTC. Protein: CASSVGGPFAYEQFF. The gene calls are TRBV28 and TRBJ2-1, with a tentative D call TRBD2 (7 bases). The CDR3 is 15 amino acids. Per germline, CDR1 MDHEN and CDR2 SYDVKM. Trimming removed 5 bases from V and 8 bases from J, with 19 bases in between. The full variable domain, completed using reference TRBV28 and TRBJ2-1, is DVKVTQSSRYLVKRTGEKVFLECVQDMDHENMFWYRQDPGLGLRLIYFSYDVKMKEKGDIPEGYSVSREKKERFSLILESASTNQTSMYLCASSVGGPFAYEQFFGPGTRLTVL.